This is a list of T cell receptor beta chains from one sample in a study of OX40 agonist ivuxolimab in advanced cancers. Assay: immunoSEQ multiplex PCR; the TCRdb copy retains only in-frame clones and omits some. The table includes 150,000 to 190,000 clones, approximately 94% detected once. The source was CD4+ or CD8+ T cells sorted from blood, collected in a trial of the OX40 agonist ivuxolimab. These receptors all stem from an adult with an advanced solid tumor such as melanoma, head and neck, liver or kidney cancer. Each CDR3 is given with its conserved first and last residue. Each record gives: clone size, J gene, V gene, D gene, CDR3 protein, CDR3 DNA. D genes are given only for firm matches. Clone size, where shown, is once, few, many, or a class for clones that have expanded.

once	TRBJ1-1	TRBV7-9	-	CASSLTGANTEAFF	TGTGCCAGCAGCTTAACAGGAGCAAACACTGAAGCTTTCTTT
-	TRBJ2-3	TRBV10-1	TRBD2	CASSGGAGDTQYF	TGCGCCAGCAGCGGGGGGGCAGGAGATACGCAGTATTTT
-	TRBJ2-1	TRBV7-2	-	CASSTDSRNNEQFF	TGTGCCAGCAGCACCGACAGTAGAAACAATGAGCAGTTCTTC
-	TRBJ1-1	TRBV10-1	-	CASSESVKGEAFF	TGCGCCAGCAGTGAGTCGGTTAAAGGGGAAGCTTTCTTT
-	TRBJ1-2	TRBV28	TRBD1	CASSWTGGVLSGYTF	TGTGCCAGCAGTTGGACAGGGGGCGTCTTAAGTGGCTACACCTTC
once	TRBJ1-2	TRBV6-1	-	CASSESATANYGYTF	TGTGCCAGCAGTGAATCCGCGACAGCTAACTATGGCTACACCTTC
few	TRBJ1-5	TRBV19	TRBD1	CAISDRASNQPQHF	TGTGCCATCTCCGACAGGGCTAGCAATCAGCCCCAGCATTTT
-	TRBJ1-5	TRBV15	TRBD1	CATSSFRQGGDSNQPQHF	TGTGCCACCAGCAGCTTCCGTCAGGGGGGTGATAGCAATCAGCCCCAGCATTTT
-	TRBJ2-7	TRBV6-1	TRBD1	CASSERGWGTGLQEQYF	TGTGCCAGCAGTGAAAGGGGGTGGGGGACAGGGCTGCAAGAGCAGTACTTC
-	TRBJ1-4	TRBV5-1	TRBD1	CASSLAGGQGGEKLFF	TGCGCCAGCAGCTTGGCCGGGGGACAGGGAGGAGAAAAACTGTTTTTT
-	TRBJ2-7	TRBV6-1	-	CASRLTGGGSYEQYF	TGTGCCAGCCGCCTCACAGGGGGGGGCTCCTACGAGCAGTACTTC
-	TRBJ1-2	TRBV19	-	CASSIGPLSRGYTF	TGTGCCAGTAGTATCGGCCCCCTGAGCAGGGGCTACACCTTC
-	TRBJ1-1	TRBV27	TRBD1	CASSLRGQGRGNAEAFF	TGTGCCAGCAGTTTACGGGGACAGGGAAGGGGAAACGCTGAAGCTTTCTTT
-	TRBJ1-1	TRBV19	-	CASSIRATEAFF	TGTGCCAGTAGTATACGGGCCACTGAAGCTTTCTTT
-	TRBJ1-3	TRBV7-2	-	CASSFQKGFGNTIYF	TGTGCCAGCAGCTTCCAAAAAGGGTTCGGAAACACCATATATTTT
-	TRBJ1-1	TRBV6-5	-	CASSYNRDTEAFF	TGTGCCAGCAGTTACAACAGGGACACTGAAGCTTTCTTT
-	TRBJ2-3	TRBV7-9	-	CASSSTSATDTQYF	TGTGCCAGCAGCTCCACAAGTGCGACAGATACGCAGTATTTT
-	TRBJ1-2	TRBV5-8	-	CASRRAAPGYTF	TGTGCCAGCAGAAGGGCTGCCCCTGGCTACACCTTC
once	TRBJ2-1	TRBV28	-	CASSFSQPEQFF	TGTGCCAGCAGTTTTTCGCAACCAGAGCAGTTCTTC
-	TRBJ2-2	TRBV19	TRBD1	CASTTTGGGTGELFF	TGTGCCAGTACCACGACAGGGGGCGGCACCGGGGAGCTGTTTTTT
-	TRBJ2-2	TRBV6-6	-	CASSFGRTGELFF	TGTGCCAGCAGTTTCGGACGGACCGGGGAGCTGTTTTTT
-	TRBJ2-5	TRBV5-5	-	CASSLQLAVQETQYF	TGTGCCAGCAGCCTACAATTAGCGGTCCAAGAGACCCAGTACTTC
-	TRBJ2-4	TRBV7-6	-	CASSQESGAYNIQYF	TGTGCCAGCAGCCAAGAGTCAGGGGCCTATAACATTCAGTACTTC
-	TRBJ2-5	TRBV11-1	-	CASSPPLGRQETQYF	TGTGCCAGCAGCCCCCCCTTGGGCCGCCAAGAGACCCAGTACTTC
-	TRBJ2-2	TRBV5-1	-	CASSLNTGELFF	TGCGCCAGCAGCTTAAACACCGGGGAGCTGTTTTTT
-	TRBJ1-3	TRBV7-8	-	CASSLSEVNTIYF	TGTGCCAGCAGCTTAAGTGAAGTAAACACCATATATTTT
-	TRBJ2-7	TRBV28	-	CASSQGVEYEQYF	TGTGCCAGCAGCCAAGGAGTGGAGTACGAGCAGTACTTC
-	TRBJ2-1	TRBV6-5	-	CASSATYVDEQFF	TGTGCCAGCAGTGCAACATATGTGGATGAGCAGTTCTTC
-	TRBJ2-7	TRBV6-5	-	CASSSGRSYEQYF	TGTGCCAGCAGTTCCGGACGATCCTACGAGCAGTACTTC
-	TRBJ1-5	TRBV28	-	CASSAGDRVQPQHF	TGTGCCAGCAGTGCGGGGGATAGGGTTCAGCCCCAGCATTTT
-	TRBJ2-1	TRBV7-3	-	CASSLNWSDEQFF	TGTGCCAGCAGCTTAAATTGGAGCGATGAGCAGTTCTTC
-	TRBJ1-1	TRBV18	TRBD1	CASSPGQGSTNTEAFF	TGTGCCAGCTCACCCGGACAGGGGAGTACGAACACTGAAGCTTTCTTT
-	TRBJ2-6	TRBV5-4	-	CASSPLATGANVLTF	TGTGCCAGCAGCCCTCTAGCGACGGGGGCCAACGTCCTGACTTTC
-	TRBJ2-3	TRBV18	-	CASSPREGGPPTDTQYF	TGTGCCAGCTCACCACGCGAAGGTGGGCCCCCTACAGATACGCAGTATTTT
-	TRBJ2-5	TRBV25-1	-	CASSDNRVGETQYF	TGTGCCAGCAGTGACAACAGGGTTGGAGAGACCCAGTACTTC
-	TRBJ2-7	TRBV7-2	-	CASSPQVNSYEQYF	TGTGCCAGCAGCCCACAGGTAAATTCTTACGAGCAGTACTTC
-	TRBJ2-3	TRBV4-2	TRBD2	CASSQDRYGTSIFSFTDTQYF	TGTGCCAGCAGCCAAGATCGTTATGGGACTAGTATTTTCAGCTTCACAGATACGCAGTATTTT
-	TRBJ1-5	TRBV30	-	CAWSVTPHQPQHF	TGTGCCTGGAGTGTAACCCCCCATCAGCCCCAGCATTTT
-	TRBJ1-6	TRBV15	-	CATSPRSFNSPLHF	TGTGCCACCAGCCCACGCTCCTTTAATTCACCCCTCCACTTT
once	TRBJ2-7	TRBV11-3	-	CASSFLVWATYEQYF	TGTGCCAGCAGCTTTCTGGTTTGGGCAACCTACGAGCAGTACTTC
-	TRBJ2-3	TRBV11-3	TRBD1	CASSLDGTGGDTQYF	TGTGCCAGCAGCTTAGATGGGACAGGCGGGGATACGCAGTATTTT
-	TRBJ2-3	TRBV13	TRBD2	CASSSPGLAGGSDTQYF	TGTGCCAGCAGCTCGCCCGGACTAGCGGGAGGATCGGATACGCAGTATTTT
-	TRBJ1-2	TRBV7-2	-	CASSLIKIGYTF	TGTGCCAGCAGCTTAATAAAAATTGGCTACACCTTC
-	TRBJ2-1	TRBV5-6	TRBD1	CASSFPGQSYNEQFF	TGTGCCAGCAGCTTTCCGGGACAGTCCTACAATGAGCAGTTCTTC
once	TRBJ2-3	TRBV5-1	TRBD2	CASSLTSGITDTQYF	TGCGCCAGCAGCTTGACTAGCGGGATAACAGATACGCAGTATTTT
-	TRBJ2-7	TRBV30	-	CAWSQRVYYEQYF	TGTGCCTGGAGTCAACGTGTCTACTACGAGCAGTACTTC
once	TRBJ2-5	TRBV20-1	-	CSATQERAQYF	TGCAGTGCTACCCAAGAGAGGGCCCAGTACTTC
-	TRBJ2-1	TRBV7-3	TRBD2	CASTIAGGSSYNEQFF	TGTGCCAGCACCATAGCGGGAGGAAGCTCCTACAATGAGCAGTTCTTC
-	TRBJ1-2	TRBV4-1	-	CASSPPANYGYTF	TGCGCCAGCAGCCCCCCGGCTAACTATGGCTACACCTTC
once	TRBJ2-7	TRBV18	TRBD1	CASRYGGTGGPGEQYF	TGTGCCAGCCGGTACGGAGGGACAGGGGGTCCGGGGGAGCAGTACTTC
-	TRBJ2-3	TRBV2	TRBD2	CASSGGLAGRDTQYF	TGTGCCAGCAGTGGAGGCCTAGCGGGAAGAGATACGCAGTATTTT
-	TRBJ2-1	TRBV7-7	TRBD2	CASSLERGEQFF	TGTGCTAGCAGCTTAGAGCGGGGTGAGCAGTTCTTC
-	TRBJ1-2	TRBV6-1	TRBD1	CASSAGQGYGYTF	TGTGCCAGCAGTGCGGGACAGGGCTATGGCTACACCTTC
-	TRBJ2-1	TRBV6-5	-	CASSSDLIEQFF	TGTGCCAGCAGTTCGGATTTGATCGAGCAGTTCTTC